The rows below give T cell receptor beta chains drawn from one sample of a study of T cells after posttransplantation cyclophosphamide. Assay used: immunoSEQ multiplex PCR; TCRdb lists only in-frame clones, some missing. The repertoire has around 35,000 clones, none seen only once; the ten largest take around 6.5%. Sequencing was carried out using PBMCs. Receptors originate from a woman aged 45-60 years in good health and a related stem cell transplant donor. Both conserved end residues are part of each CDR3. D genes are given only for firm matches. A row's size may be missing; if present it is once, few, many or a size class.

>TRBJ2-3|TRBV4-2|few|TRBD2
TGTGCCAGCAGCCCCCGAAGGCGGACTAGCGGCACAGATACGCAGTATTTT
CASSPRRRTSGTDTQYF
>TRBJ1-2|TRBV2|many|-
TGTGCCAGCAGTGAGGTTAGGACACCCGGTCATGGCTACACCTTC
CASSEVRTPGHGYTF
>TRBJ2-3|TRBV12-3/TRBV12-4|many|-
TGTGCCAGCAGTTTTCCAAGCACAGATACGCAGTATTTT
CASSFPSTDTQYF
>TRBJ2-7|TRBV7-9|many|-
TGTGCCAGCAGCTTTAGGGGCTCCTACGAGCAGTACTTC
CASSFRGSYEQYF
>TRBJ2-3|TRBV27|many|-
TGTGCCAGCAGTTTTCACAGGGTACGAGGGGATACGCAGTATTTT
CASSFHRVRGDTQYF
>TRBJ1-5|TRBV2|many|-
TGTGCCAGCAGTGGACAGATCCTCGATCAGCCCCAGCATTTT
CASSGQILDQPQHF
>TRBJ2-7|TRBV19|many|-
TGTGCCAGTAGTATAGGTCGGCAGGGATCCTACGAGCAGTACTTC
CASSIGRQGSYEQYF
>TRBJ2-1|TRBV19|many|TRBD1
TGTGCCAGTACCGTGGACAGGGGCAATGAGCAGTTCTTC
CASTVDRGNEQFF
>TRBJ2-3|TRBV5-1|many|TRBD2
TGCGCCAGCAGCTTGGGGGCGGGAGCGTCCACAGATACGCAGTATTTT
CASSLGAGASTDTQYF
>TRBJ2-2|TRBV7-2|many|-
TGTGCCAGCAGCCCACGGACAGATAGGGGGGAGCTGTTTTTT
CASSPRTDRGELFF
>TRBJ2-1|TRBV6-2/TRBV6-3|many|TRBD2
TGTGCCAGCAGTTACAGGGTTGATTTAGCGGGAGGGCTGAGCTCCTACAATGAGCAGTTCTTC
CASSYRVDLAGGLSSYNEQFF
>TRBJ2-1|TRBV6-6|many|-
TGTGCCAGCAGTTACGGGCTAAGCTCCTACAATGAGCAGTTCTTC
CASSYGLSSYNEQFF
>TRBJ1-6|TRBV27|-|-
TGTGCCAGCAGTATCGGTCAGGGAGTCTCCTATAATTCACCCCTCCACTTT
CASSIGQGVSYNSPLHF
>TRBJ1-5|TRBV4-1|many|-
TGCGCCAGCAGCCAAGATCTAAGGGCTTTTAGCAATCAGCCCCAGCATTTT
CASSQDLRAFSNQPQHF
>TRBJ2-1|TRBV7-9|many|TRBD2
TGTGCCAGCGGGAAGCGGGAGGATGAGCAGTTCTTC
CASGKREDEQFF
>TRBJ2-7|TRBV2|many|-
TGTGCCAGCAGTCTTAGGGGCGAGCAGTACTTC
CASSLRGEQYF
>TRBJ1-1|TRBV10-2|many|TRBD1
TGCGCCAGCAGTGTCCGGGACAGGGCCCCGAACACTGAAGCTTTCTTT
CASSVRDRAPNTEAFF
>TRBJ1-3|TRBV4-3|many|TRBD1
TGCGCCAGCAGCCATGCAAGGACAGGGACTGGAAACACCATATATTTT
CASSHARTGTGNTIYF
>TRBJ2-7|TRBV29-1|-|-
TGCAGCGTTGAGTGGCGACAGCCCGGGGAGCAGTACTTC
CSVEWRQPGEQYF
>TRBJ2-3|TRBV2|few|-
TGTGCCAGCAGTGGACAGGGAGGCGATGATACGCAGTATTTT
CASSGQGGDDTQYF
>TRBJ1-1|TRBV7-2|few|-
TGTGCCAGCAGCTTCACAACAGGGACACAGAACACTGAAGCTTTCTTT
CASSFTTGTQNTEAFF
>TRBJ2-2|TRBV9|many|TRBD2
TGTGCCAGCAGCGTAGGACTAGCGGGAGGTACGGGGGAGCTGTTTTTT
CASSVGLAGGTGELFF
>TRBJ2-5|TRBV5-8|-|TRBD1
TGTGCCAGCAGCTCCGTCGGCGGGACAGGGGTAACGGAGACCCAGTACTTC
CASSSVGGTGVTETQYF
>TRBJ1-2|TRBV6-5|many|-
TGTGCCAGCACCGTACAGGGAACGAACTATGGCTACACCTTC
CASTVQGTNYGYTF
>TRBJ2-7|TRBV19|many|TRBD1
TGTGCCAGTAGTCTGCCACAGGGGGCGGGCGAGCAGTACTTC
CASSLPQGAGEQYF
>TRBJ2-7|TRBV18|many|-
TGTGCCAGCGGGCAGGCTCTTAGGGGCTACGAGCAGTACTTC
CASGQALRGYEQYF
>TRBJ2-1|TRBV15|few|-
TGTGCCACCCACGGTAGCGGAACCTTCTCTGAGCAGTTCTTC
CATHGSGTFSEQFF
>TRBJ1-2|TRBV5-6|many|TRBD1
TGTGCCAGCAGCTTGCCGCAGGGGGATTCGTATGGCTACACCTTC
CASSLPQGDSYGYTF
>TRBJ2-1|TRBV5-1|many|-
TGCGCCAGCAGCTCCAGCCCCGGGAATGAGCAGTTCTTC
CASSSSPGNEQFF
>TRBJ2-7|TRBV7-6|many|-
TGTGCCAGCAGCCCGAGCAACTTAGACGAGCAGTACTTC
CASSPSNLDEQYF
>TRBJ2-7|TRBV5-6|few|TRBD2
TGTGCCAGCAGCCCGATGGCTAGCGGACCCTACGAGCAGTACTTC
CASSPMASGPYEQYF
>TRBJ2-1|TRBV11-2|many|-
TGTGCCAGCAGCTTAGACGCCTACAATGAGCAGTTCTTC
CASSLDAYNEQFF
>TRBJ1-1|TRBV14|many|-
TGTGCCAGCAGCCAAGAACAGTTTACTGAAGCTTTCTTT
CASSQEQFTEAFF
>TRBJ2-1|TRBV29-1|many|-
TGCAGCGTTGAAGATCATCCCTTCTTC
CSVEDHPFF
>TRBJ2-7|TRBV27|many|-
TGTGCCAGCAGTCCGGACGGGGACTCCTACGAGCAGTACTTC
CASSPDGDSYEQYF
>TRBJ2-7|TRBV5-4|many|TRBD2
TGTGCCAGCAGCTTGCGAGGGACTAGCCACTTC
CASSLRGTSHF
>TRBJ2-7|TRBV10-3|many|TRBD1
TGTGCCATCAGTGAGTCCGGGACAGGGACCTACGAGCAGTACTTC
CAISESGTGTYEQYF
>TRBJ2-3|TRBV24-1|-|-
TGTGCCACCAGTGCAGGGGCCCCAGATACGCAGTATTTT
CATSAGAPDTQYF